This T cell receptor beta chain emerged from a study of blood T cells in healthy people across ages. The second PCR ran about 6 to 12 cycles with a sample-barcoded 5' primer and J-beta primers. One entry per CDR3 protein, called by TCRdb with MiXCR from the 5' RACE reads. The sample lists 1.5 million to 2 million distinct CDR3 sequences; about 49% were seen once. Germline V gene sequence: CDR1 SQVTM, CDR2 ANQGSEA. CDR3 length equals 13 residues. Trimming at V came to 7 bases and at J to 8 bases, leaving 9 bases not matched to a gene. The chain links TRBV29-1 to TRBJ1-4; 8 bases line up with TRBD1. The origin of this receptor is a woman aged 40 to 50 in good health. Sequencing was done on a sample of blood. For the CDR3, the DNA is TGCAGCGCCGCAGGGGGCGCGGAGGAAAAACTGTTTTTT. This translates into CSAAGGAEEKLFF.